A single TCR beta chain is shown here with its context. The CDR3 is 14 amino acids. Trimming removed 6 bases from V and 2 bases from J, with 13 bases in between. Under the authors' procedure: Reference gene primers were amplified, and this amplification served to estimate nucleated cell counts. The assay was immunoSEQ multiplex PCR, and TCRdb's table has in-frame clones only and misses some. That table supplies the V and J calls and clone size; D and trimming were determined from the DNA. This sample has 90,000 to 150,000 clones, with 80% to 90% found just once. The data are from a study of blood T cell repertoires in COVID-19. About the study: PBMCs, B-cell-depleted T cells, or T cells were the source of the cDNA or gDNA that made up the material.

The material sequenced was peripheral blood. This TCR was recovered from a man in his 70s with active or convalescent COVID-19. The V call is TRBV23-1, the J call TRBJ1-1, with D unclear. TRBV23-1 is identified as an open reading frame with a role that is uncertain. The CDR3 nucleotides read TGCGCCAGCAGAAGAGGGTCGGGAAACACTGAAGCTTTCTTT. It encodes CASRRGSGNTEAFF.